Reported below is one TCR beta chain. Its antigen is unknown. The data were taken from a study of T cell responses to AZD1222 COVID-19 vaccine. Study conclusions and caveats: As reported, nearly half of all spike-specific TCRs target variant regions that are unmutated. There were vaccine-associated CD4 TCRs across spike, dominant at 160-218 and 743-854. Only five or six AZD1222 recipients were seropositive at baseline.

The method was immunoSEQ multiplex PCR; TCRdb's version includes in-frame clones alone and lacks a portion of them. Altogether roughly 120,000 clones are present, about 91% being singletons, with the ten largest covering about 10%. The sample consisted of peripheral blood, taken on day 0 of AZD1222 vaccination. The receptor was isolated from an adult in good health.

CDR3 coding DNA: TGTGCCAGCAGCGCAGAGGCAGGGCGGGTTTCTTCGGGTTACACCTTC. This sequence encodes CASSAEAGRVSSGYTF. The chain is built from TRBV9 and TRBJ1-2, with D possibly matching TRBD1 (5 bases). In germline, CDR1 is SGDLS, CDR2 YYNGEE. The CDR3 extends over 16 amino acids. V lost 3 bases and J 11 bases, leaving 26 bases between the germline ends.